The 26 T cell receptor beta chains below were found in one sample sequenced in a study of Tregs in tolerant kidney transplant recipients. TCRdb's table, derived via immunoSEQ multiplex PCR, lists solely in-frame clones and lacks some. The table lists 240,000 or so clones, roughly 84% of them singletons. Sequencing was done on a sample of CD4+ T cells from blood. The receptors were gathered from a human donor in good health.

J is TRBJ2-2 and V is TRBV11-2; 7 bases fit TRBD2. V gave up 5 bases and J gave up 6 bases; unmatched junction bases: 9. This CDR3 spans 15 amino acids. Germline CDR1 is SGHAT and CDR2 is FQNNGV. Here the CDR3 reads CASSPGTTGSGELFF. CDR3 DNA sequence: TGTGCCAGCAGCCCCGGGACTACTGGTTCCGGGGAGCTGTTTTTT.

This clone has only one observation. J is TRBJ1-2 and V is TRBV27; 10 bases are shared with TRBD1. The germline CDR1 and CDR2 sequences are MNHEY and SMNVEV (reference sequence). After removal of 3 bases from V and 3 bases from J, the junction contained 4 bases not matched to a gene. This CDR3 spans 15 amino acids. The CDR3 DNA sequence: TGTGCCAGCAGTTTTACCGGGACAGGGGACTATGGCTACACCTTC. This sequence encodes CASSFTGTGDYGYTF.

The chain recombines TRBV18 with TRBJ2-1; D not certain. The CDR3 has 15 amino acids. V lost 2 bases and J lost 2, with 10 bases in between. Germline V gene data show CDR1 as KGHSH and CDR2 as LQKENI. Here the CDR3 reads CASSPIAGTYNEQFF. The CDR3 bases are TGTGCCAGCTCACCAATTGCAGGTACCTACAATGAGCAGTTCTTC.

This chain connects TRBV7-6 to TRBJ2-2; perhaps TRBD2 as D (6 bases). The CDR3 is 15 amino acids. Deletions cut 1 base from V and 4 bases from J, with 10 bases between. Germline V gene data show CDR1 as SGHVS and CDR2 as FNYEAQ. The CDR3 bases are TGTGCCAGCAGCTTAGTTGGGGGGATCACCGGGGAGCTGTTTTTT. Protein sequence: CASSLVGGITGELFF. The whole variable domain, remainder taken from reference TRBV7-6 and TRBJ2-2, is GAGVSQSPRYKVTKRGQDVALRCDPISGHVSLYWYRQALGQGPEFLTYFNYEAQQDKSGLPNDRFSAERPEGSISTLTIQRTEQRDSAMYRCASSLVGGITGELFFGEGSRLTVL.

This clone was counted once. CDR3 in amino acids: CASSYVQGSTDTQYF. The CDR3 DNA reads TGTGCCAGCAGTTACGTCCAGGGCTCGACAGATACGCAGTATTTT. The chain links TRBV6-5 to TRBJ2-3; tentative D call: TRBD1 (5 bases). Trimming stripped 2 bases from V and 3 bases from J, with 12 bases between. Germline CDR1 and CDR2: MNHEY and SVGAGI. The CDR3 contains 15 residues.

The gene calls are TRBV6-4 and TRBJ1-1; D gene ambiguous. The CDR3 length is 14 residues. In germline, CDR1 is MRHNA, CDR2 SNTAGT. Trimming removed 5 bases at V and 2 bases at J, with 12 bases between. Here the CDR3 DNA reads TGTGCCAGCAGTCAACAAGGGCCCAACACTGAAGCTTTCTTT. Protein: CASSQQGPNTEAFF.

This chain joins TRBV5-1 and TRBJ1-1, with 7 bases that match TRBD1. The CDR3 is made up of 15 amino acids. Trimming removed 2 bases from V and 3 bases from J; junction bases left unmatched: 7. The germline V gene has CDR1 SGHRS and CDR2 YFSETQ. This CDR3 is CASSFQGGKDTEAFF. CDR3 nucleotide sequence: TGCGCCAGCAGCTTCCAGGGGGGGAAGGACACTGAAGCTTTCTTT.

V gene TRBV5-4 combines with J gene TRBJ2-5, with 10 bases that match TRBD2. V trimming: 4 bases; J trimming: 5 bases; junction bases outside the gene matches: 11. The germline CDR1 and CDR2 sequences are SGHNT and YYREEE (reference sequence). The CDR3 totals 16 residues. The CDR3 region is CASSPLKRGGLETQYF. The DNA of the CDR3 is TGTGCCAGCAGCCCCCTGAAGCGGGGGGGCCTGGAGACCCAGTACTTC.

The chain has TRBV27 and TRBJ2-7; TRBD2 matches 8 bases. The CDR3 sequence is 16 residues long. The germline CDR1 and CDR2 sequences are MNHEY and SMNVEV (reference sequence). The junction had 4 bases not matched to a gene; V was cut back by 0 bases and J by 0 bases. CDR3 coding DNA: TGTGCCAGCAGTTTATCCATCGGGGGGGTCTCCTACGAGCAGTACTTC. The encoded protein is CASSLSIGGVSYEQYF.

The chain is built from TRBV6-5 and TRBJ2-1; possibly TRBD1 or TRBD2 for D (5 bases each). The germline CDR1 and CDR2 sequences are MNHEY and SVGAGI. V shed 2 bases and J shed 6 bases, with 14 bases lying between them. The CDR3 sequence is 15 residues long. Here the CDR3 DNA reads TGTGCCAGCAGTTACGGGACGGGAAGAATCAATGAGCAGTTCTTC. The encoded protein is CASSYGTGRINEQFF.

In its sample, this clone was seen once. The chain links TRBV6-6 to TRBJ1-2; maybe TRBD1 (6 bases). From germline, CDR1 is MNHNY and CDR2 SVGAGI (reference sequence). CDR3 length: 14 amino acids. Trimming took 5 bases from V and 4 from J, leaving 14 bases between them. The CDR3 DNA follows: TGTGCCAGCAGTCCAGGACAGACCCTCTATGGCTACACCTTC. Its translation: CASSPGQTLYGYTF.

The chain combines TRBV30 with TRBJ2-1, with 8 bases matching TRBD2. Trimming removed 2 bases from V and 0 bases from J; junction bases left unmatched: 3. The CDR3 runs to 15 residues. Germline CDR1 GTSNPN, CDR2 SVGIG (reference sequence). Written as DNA, the CDR3 is TGTGCCTGGAGTAGCGGGGGCCTCTCCTACAATGAGCAGTTCTTC. It codes for CAWSSGGLSYNEQFF. Full variable domain (missing parts from reference TRBV30 and TRBJ2-1): SQTIHQWPATLVQPVGSPLSLECTVEGTSNPNLYWYRQAAGRGLQLLFYSVGIGQISSEVPQNLSASRPQDRQFILSSKKLLLSDSGFYLCAWSSGGLSYNEQFFGPGTRLTVL.

The chain couples TRBV5-5 to TRBJ1-1; D not certain. Trimming left V 0 bases short and J 4 bases short, with 10 bases between. This CDR3 has 14 residues. Germline V gene data show CDR1 as SGHKS and CDR2 as YYEKEE (reference sequence). As DNA, the CDR3 is TGTGCCAGCAGCTTGGACGGTTTTCGCACTGAAGCTTTCTTT. This sequence encodes CASSLDGFRTEAFF.

The CDR3 spells CASSPTRPNEKLFF. The CDR3 DNA is TGTGCCAGCAGCCCGACCAGACCTAATGAAAAACTGTTTTTT. The genes are TRBV7-9 and TRBJ1-4; D not resolved. Per germline, CDR1 SEHNR and CDR2 FQNEAQ (reference sequence). V lost 5 bases and J lost 3, with 10 bases in between. CDR3 length: 14 residues.

This clone is a singleton in its sample. This chain links TRBV9 with TRBJ1-5; TRBD1 might be the D (5 bases). The CDR3 has 14 residues. V was trimmed by 4 bases and J by 6 bases, leaving 14 bases between them. Germline CDR1 is SGDLS and CDR2 is YYNGEE. CDR3 sequence (DNA): TGTGCCAGCAGCCCCGGGGGGGAGAGTCAGCCCCAGCATTTT. Protein product: CASSPGGESQPQHF.

The genes are TRBV11-2 and TRBJ2-1, with D maybe TRBD1 (5 bases). Germline CDR1 is SGHAT and CDR2 is FQNNGV. The CDR3 has 16 residues. Trimming shortened V by 0 bases and J by 2 bases, and 11 bases separated the two germline ends. The DNA for the CDR3 is TGTGCCAGCAGCTTAGAGGTCCAGGGTCCCTACAATGAGCAGTTCTTC. It codes for CASSLEVQGPYNEQFF.

This clone was counted once. V gene TRBV19 combines with J gene TRBJ2-2, with a tentative D call TRBD2 (6 bases). Trimming cost V 6 bases and J 3 bases, with 17 bases left between them. Germline values: CDR1 LNHDA, CDR2 SQIVND (reference sequence). This CDR3 has 16 amino acids. The CDR3 sequence is CASRPGTLKYTGELFF. CDR3 nucleotides: TGTGCCAGTAGACCCGGGACTCTGAAATACACCGGGGAGCTGTTTTTT.

The J gene is TRBJ1-6, the V gene TRBV5-1; no definite D call. CDR1 is SGHRS, CDR2 YFSETQ, per germline. The CDR3 contains 14 residues. The V end was cut by 0 bases, the J end by 7 bases, with 8 bases between. The DNA for the CDR3 is TGCGCCAGCAGCTTGGGAGGCTGGAATTCACCCCTCCACTTT. Translated, it gives CASSLGGWNSPLHF.

The J gene is TRBJ1-2, the V gene TRBV5-1; D is perhaps TRBD1 (5 bases). Germline-derived CDR1 and CDR2 are SGHRS and YFSETQ. V lost 0 bases, J lost 5 bases, and 11 bases lay in between. The CDR3 has 14 amino acids. CDR3 coding DNA: TGCGCCAGCAGCTTGGAGAGGGGTCAATATGGCTACACCTTC. Its protein is CASSLERGQYGYTF.

This chain uses TRBV5-4 with TRBJ1-2; D not resolved. Germline V gene data show CDR1 as SGHNT and CDR2 as YYREEE (reference sequence). This CDR3 is built from 12 residues. The V and J ends lost 3 bases and 7 bases respectively, with 10 bases between them. For the CDR3, the DNA is TGTGCCAGCAGCTCAGACCTATTTGGCTACACCTTC. This codes for CASSSDLFGYTF.

The rearrangement joins TRBV30 to TRBJ1-1, with D unresolved. In germline, CDR1 is GTSNPN, CDR2 SVGIG (reference sequence). Trimming shortened V by 4 bases and J by 0 bases, and 9 bases separated the two germline ends. The CDR3 is 13 amino acids. The CDR3 is CAWTGLMNTEAFF. The CDR3 region has the DNA TGTGCCTGGACCGGGCTGATGAACACTGAAGCTTTCTTT. Drawing the rest from reference TRBV30 and TRBJ1-1, the complete variable domain is SQTIHQWPATLVQPVGSPLSLECTVEGTSNPNLYWYRQAAGRGLQLLFYSVGIGQISSEVPQNLSASRPQDRQFILSSKKLLLSDSGFYLCAWTGLMNTEAFFGQGTRLTVV.

This clone has only a few counts. The chain links TRBV11-3 to TRBJ1-1, with 8 bases fitting TRBD1. From germline, CDR1 is SGHNT and CDR2 YENEEA. Trimming cost V 3 bases and J 3 bases; bases outside gene matches: 6. The CDR3 is 15 residues long. The CDR3 loop is CASSFIRGRYTEAFF. The CDR3 DNA sequence: TGTGCCAGCAGCTTTATCAGGGGGCGATACACTGAAGCTTTCTTT.

The chain uses TRBV5-1 and TRBJ2-3; D is undetermined. The CDR3 sequence is 15 residues long. The V end lost 0 bases, the J end lost 6 bases, and 14 bases lay between the germline ends. Germline V CDR1 and CDR2: SGHRS, YFSETQ. The chain's CDR3 is CASSLVLFLGDTQYF. CDR3 bases: TGCGCCAGCAGCTTGGTTCTGTTCTTAGGCGATACGCAGTATTTT.

The V call is TRBV13, the J call TRBJ2-3; TRBD2 aligns across 15 bases. Germline lookup yields CDR1 PRHDT and CDR2 FYEKMQ (reference sequence). With V trimmed by 5 bases and J by 1 base, 10 bases remained unmatched. The CDR3 length is 19 residues. The CDR3 DNA follows: TGTGCCAGCAGCGTCGGACTAGCGGGGGGGCTGCTCGGCACAGATACGCAGTATTTT. Its protein is CASSVGLAGGLLGTDTQYF.

V usage is TRBV5-1 and J usage is TRBJ2-7; D gene unclear. The ends were cut back, 0 bases at V and 3 bases at J, with 10 bases in the middle. The CDR3 extends over 14 amino acids. In germline, CDR1 is SGHRS, CDR2 YFSETQ. The DNA for the CDR3 is TGCGCCAGCAGCTTGGGACGGACCAACTACGAGCAGTACTTC. This sequence encodes CASSLGRTNYEQYF.

V usage is TRBV11-2 and J usage is TRBJ2-2; 15 nucleotides match TRBD2. Germline V lookup: CDR1 SGHAT, CDR2 FQNNGV. After removal of 0 bases from V and 4 bases from J, the junction contained 6 bases not matched to a gene. The CDR3 extends over 19 amino acids. The CDR3 DNA follows: TGTGCCAGCAGCTTAGACGGGGGACTAGCGGGAGGCCTCACCGGGGAGCTGTTTTTT. Amino acid sequence: CASSLDGGLAGGLTGELFF.